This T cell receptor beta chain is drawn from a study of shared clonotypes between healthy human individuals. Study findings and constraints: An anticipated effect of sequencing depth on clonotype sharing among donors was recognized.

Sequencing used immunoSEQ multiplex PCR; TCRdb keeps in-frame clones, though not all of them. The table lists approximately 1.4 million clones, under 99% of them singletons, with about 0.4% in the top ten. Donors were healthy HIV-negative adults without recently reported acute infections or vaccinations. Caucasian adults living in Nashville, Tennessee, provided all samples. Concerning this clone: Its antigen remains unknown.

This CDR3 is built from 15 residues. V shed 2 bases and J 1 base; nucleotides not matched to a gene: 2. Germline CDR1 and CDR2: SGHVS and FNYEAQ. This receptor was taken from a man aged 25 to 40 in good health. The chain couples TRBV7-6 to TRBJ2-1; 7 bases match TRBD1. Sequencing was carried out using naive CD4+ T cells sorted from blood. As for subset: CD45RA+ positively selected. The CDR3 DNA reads TGTGCCAGCAGCTTAAACAGGGGTTCCTACAATGAGCAGTTCTTC. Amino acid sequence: CASSLNRGSYNEQFF.